This T cell receptor (beta chain) was sequenced for a study of CD8+CD57+ T cells in acquired aplastic anemia. Both TCR beta VDJ combination and CDR3 sequence profiling were carried out. Genomic DNA was the template for this profiling. TCRdb re-called the reads through MiXCR, storing one row per CDR3 protein. Here the sample spans 150,000 to 200,000 distinct CDR3 sequences, approximately 45% being singletons. V was shortened by 7 bases and J by 1 base, with 16 bases between the two germline ends. CDR1 is MNHNY and CDR2 is SVGAGI in the germline V gene (reference sequence). The CDR3 is 15 residues long. This clonotype has at least ten counts.

The receptor was isolated from a human donor in good health. V and J are TRBV6-6 and TRBJ1-2, with D unresolved. Sequenced material: sorted CD4+, CD8+, or CD8+CD57+ T cells (not recorded which) from PBMCs. The DNA of the CDR3 is TGTGCCAGCACCCGAAGCCCGGGGTTTAACTATGGCTACACCTTC. Translated, it gives CASTRSPGFNYGYTF.